These 18 T cell receptor beta chains were all obtained from the same sample, sequenced in a study of cytomegalovirus exposure and HLA in healthy donors. PCR was performed using 60 Vbeta and 13 Jbeta primers. Method: immunoSEQ multiplex PCR; TCRdb's copy keeps in-frame clones and lacks some. The repertoire holds 95,000 to 150,000 clones, with approximately 80% as singletons. Material for sequencing was PBMCs. The origin of the receptors is a human donor in good health.

CDR3 sequence reads: CASSLGGLAGGSNEQYF. Here the CDR3 DNA reads TGTGCCAGCAGCTTGGGGGGACTAGCGGGAGGGTCCAACGAGCAGTACTTC. This rearrangement joins TRBV13 to TRBJ2-7; 16 bases line up with TRBD2. This CDR3 is 17 amino acids long. Trimming cost V 3 bases and J 5 bases; bases outside gene matches: 7. Germline V gene lookup returns CDR1 PRHDT and CDR2 FYEKMQ (reference sequence). Full variable domain (rest looked up from reference TRBV13 and TRBJ2-7): AAGVIQSPRHLIKEKRETATLKCYPIPRHDTVYWYQQGPGQDPQFLISFYEKMQSDKGSIPDRFSAQQFSDYHSELNMSSLELGDSALYFCASSLGGLAGGSNEQYFGPGTRLTVT.

In its sample, this clone was seen once. The J gene is TRBJ2-5, the V gene TRBV6-5, with D perhaps matching TRBD2 (5 bases). The CDR3 has 14 residues. Trimming left V 6 bases short and J 5 bases short, with 16 bases between. CDR1 is MNHEY and CDR2 is SVGAGI in the germline V gene. In DNA form, the CDR3 reads TGTGCCAGCAGCCCCGGACTGTCCGGGGAGACCCAGTACTTC. It codes for CASSPGLSGETQYF.

J is TRBJ2-5 and V is TRBV4-1; TRBD1 aligns across 9 bases. After removal of 6 bases from V and 5 bases from J, the junction contained 7 bases not matched to a gene. This CDR3 comprises 14 residues. Germline-derived CDR1 and CDR2 are MGHRA and YSYEKL. This chain's CDR3 is CASRPTGGAETQYF. The CDR3 DNA sequence: TGCGCCAGCAGACCAACAGGGGGCGCGGAGACCCAGTACTTC.

This clone appeared a few times. The chain couples TRBV18 to TRBJ1-1; TRBD1 might be the D (6 bases). The CDR3 loop spans 15 amino acids. Germline V CDR1 and CDR2: KGHSH, LQKENI. V was clipped by 1 base and J by 4 bases, with 13 bases between them. The DNA of the CDR3 is TGTGCCAGCTCACCACTTTGGCAGGGGAGCACTGAAGCTTTCTTT. Translated, it gives CASSPLWQGSTEAFF.

The V gene is TRBV18, the J gene TRBJ1-5; D is unclear. The CDR3 extends over 15 amino acids. V dropped 3 bases and J dropped 5 bases, with 14 bases sitting between them. CDR1 and CDR2 from the germline V gene are KGHSH and LQKENI. For the CDR3, the DNA is TGTGCCAGCTCACCCCCCGCAGGCCTCGATCAGCCCCAGCATTTT. This codes for CASSPPAGLDQPQHF.

The rearrangement uses TRBV11-2 and TRBJ1-2; TRBD1 is a possible D gene (6 bases). Germline CDR1 SGHAT, CDR2 FQNNGV. The CDR3 sequence is 13 residues long. The V end lost 5 bases, the J end lost 4 bases, and 11 bases lay between the germline ends. CDR3 coding DNA: TGTGCCAGCAGCCGAGGACAGATCTATGGCTACACCTTC. Translating gives CASSRGQIYGYTF.

A remark on this clone: One junction end does not reproduce the germline sequence, and a read error may be involved. This chain links TRBV6-1 with TRBJ2-7; D is perhaps TRBD2 (5 bases). CDR3 length: 14 amino acids. Germline values: CDR1 MNHNS, CDR2 SASEGT. Here the CDR3 DNA reads TGTGCCAGCAGCGAAGCAATAGAGGGTACGAAGCAGTACTTC. It yields the protein CASSEAIEGTKQYF.

The rearrangement links TRBV2 to TRBJ1-1; D uncertain. Germline-derived CDR1 and CDR2 are SNHLY and FYNNEI. Trimming shortened V by 3 bases and J by 1 base, and 12 bases separated the two germline ends. The CDR3 is 15 amino acids. CDR3 sequence reads: CASSDISSGNTEAFF. The CDR3, as DNA: TGTGCCAGCAGTGACATCTCTTCCGGGAACACTGAAGCTTTCTTT.

The V call is TRBV7-8, the J call TRBJ1-1; tentative D call: TRBD1 (6 bases). The CDR3 extends over 15 amino acids. Germline V CDR1 and CDR2: SGHVS, FQNEAQ. With 5 bases removed from V and 1 base from J, the gap between germline ends came to 14 bases. As DNA, the CDR3 is TGTGCCAGCAGCGACTACGGGACAAGGAACACTGAAGCTTTCTTT. Translated: CASSDYGTRNTEAFF.

The J gene is TRBJ2-2, the V gene TRBV6-5, with TRBD2 as a possible D gene (6 bases). Germline V CDR1 and CDR2: MNHEY, SVGAGI. The CDR3 length is 16 residues. Trimming cost V 2 bases and J 0 bases, with 10 bases left between them. The CDR3 region is CASSYSPGANTGELFF. CDR3 DNA sequence: TGTGCCAGCAGTTACAGTCCGGGGGCGAACACCGGGGAGCTGTTTTTT.

This chain connects TRBV29-1 to TRBJ1-1; D remains unclear. Between the trimmed V and J ends, which lost 7 bases and 5 bases, there was a span of 14 bases. Germline lookup yields CDR1 SQVTM and CDR2 ANQGSEA. The CDR3 covers 12 residues. The DNA for the CDR3 is TGCAGCGGTACCAGAGGAGGGACTGAAGCTTTCTTT. Residues: CSGTRGGTEAFF. The full variable domain, rest sourced from reference TRBV29-1 and TRBJ1-1, is SAVISQKPSRDICQRGTSLTIQCQVDSQVTMMFWYRQQPGQSLTLIATANQGSEATYESGFVIDKFPISRPNLTFSTLTVSNMSPEDSSIYLCSGTRGGTEAFFGQGTRLTVV.

This clone came up once. The chain uses TRBV7-6 and TRBJ1-3; no clear D. CDR1 and CDR2 from the germline V gene are SGHVS and FNYEAQ. The CDR3 is made up of 16 amino acids. Trimming took 1 base from V and 4 from J, leaving 14 bases between them. In DNA form, the CDR3 reads TGTGCCAGCAGCTTAGTACAACGGGGAGCCGGAAACACCATATATTTT. It yields the protein CASSLVQRGAGNTIYF.

As for this clone: Germline is not matched at one junction end, which may reflect a read error. The CDR3 is CASSEGWAGGLTGELFF. The DNA for the CDR3 is TGTGCCAGCAGCGAAGGCTGGGCGGGAGGGCTCACCGGGGAGCTGTTTTTT. This chain uses TRBV6-1 with TRBJ2-2; 9 bases are a match to TRBD2. The CDR3 extends over 17 amino acids. Looked up from germline, CDR1 is MNHNS and CDR2 is SASEGT.

The chain couples TRBV27 to TRBJ2-1; TRBD1 aligns across 8 bases. The germline V gene encodes CDR1 MNHEY and CDR2 SMNVEV (reference sequence). The CDR3 consists of 18 residues. The ends lost 7 bases at V and 4 bases at J; junction bases unmatched: 18. CDR3 sequence reads: CASTQRRTGTLLYNEQFF. In DNA form, the CDR3 reads TGTGCCAGCACCCAAAGGCGGACAGGGACCCTCCTTTACAATGAGCAGTTCTTC.

The chain combines TRBV6-6 with TRBJ1-3; D unresolved. Germline V gene data show CDR1 as MNHNY and CDR2 as SVGAGI (reference sequence). V was clipped by 2 bases and J by 0 bases, with 11 bases between them. The CDR3 is 16 amino acids. DNA of the CDR3: TGTGCCAGCAGTTACGAGCCAAGTAACTCTGGAAACACCATATATTTT. This gives the protein CASSYEPSNSGNTIYF.

This clone has a handful of counts. The chain has TRBV7-3 and TRBJ1-1; TRBD1 matches 7 bases. Trimming cost V 6 bases and J 0 bases; bases outside gene matches: 7. This CDR3 is built from 15 residues. The germline gives CDR1 SGHTA, CDR2 FQGTGA. The CDR3 region is CASSPWTGMNTEAFF. The CDR3 DNA reads as TGTGCCAGCAGTCCGTGGACAGGAATGAACACTGAAGCTTTCTTT.

This clone was seen a few times. V gene TRBV28 combines with J gene TRBJ2-1, with 9 nucleotides matching TRBD1. V shed 6 bases and J 5 bases; nucleotides not matched to a gene: 8. The CDR3 has 15 residues. The germline V gene encodes CDR1 MDHEN and CDR2 SYDVKM. This CDR3 reads CASRTTGGVHNEQFF. CDR3 nucleotide sequence: TGTGCCAGCAGGACGACAGGGGGAGTCCACAATGAGCAGTTCTTC.

The chain is built from TRBV4-2 and TRBJ2-5; 13 bases match TRBD2. From germline, CDR1 is LGHNA and CDR2 YNFKEQ. V shed 0 bases and J 4 bases; nucleotides not matched to a gene: 11. The length of the CDR3 is 19 residues. The CDR3 is CASSQDGTSGITSGETQYF. Written as DNA, the CDR3 is TGTGCCAGCAGCCAAGATGGGACTAGCGGGATCACATCGGGAGAGACCCAGTACTTC.